The source of this TCR beta chain is a study of cytotoxic CD8 clonotypes in ibrutinib-treated CLL. Study results and caveats: Relative to age-matched healthy donors, clonality at baseline was higher, and it tracked circulating CD8+ T-cell counts. Treatment saw public clonotypes, which were uncommon, either contract or stay stable.

Investigators sought sequencing depths of between 1 in 200,000 and 1 in 1 million T cells. Sequencing used immunoSEQ multiplex PCR; TCRdb keeps in-frame clones, though not all of them. The sample shows around 160,000 clones, approximately 90% of them seen only once. For this clone: No antigen is known for it.

Cryopreserved PBMCs yielded about 2 micrograms of genomic DNA for TCR beta libraries. Germline CDR1 is SSHAT and CDR2 is FNYEAQ (reference sequence). The length of the CDR3 is 15 residues. Trimming took off 6 bases at V and 3 bases at J, with 16 bases between the two ends. This TCR was sampled from a human donor with chronic lymphocytic leukemia. This chain links TRBV7-7 with TRBJ2-3; a weak D match, TRBD2 (6 bases). Material: PBMCs, obtained at disease progression, from a patient treated with ibrutinib. CDR3 nucleotides: TGTGCCAGCAGTGCCGGGCATGGGGGGACAGATACGCAGTATTTT. Translating it yields CASSAGHGGTDTQYF.